A single sample is the source of the 18 T cell receptor beta chains below, sequenced in a study of response to subunit inactivated influenza vaccine. TCRdb re-analysed the RT-PCR reads in MiXCR, keeping a single row per CDR3 protein. The data contain 400,000 to 550,000 distinct CDR3 sequences, about 25% of them singletons. The source was CD4+ T cells sorted from PBMCs, collected more than 4 days after vaccination. These receptors came from a man aged 50-60 years who received an inactivated influenza vaccine.

The rearrangement links TRBV20-1 to TRBJ2-3; a possible D gene is TRBD2 (6 bases). Germline V gene data show CDR1 as DFQATT and CDR2 as SNEGSKA (reference sequence). CDR3 size: 15 residues. V lost 1 base and J lost 4, with 15 bases in between. The CDR3 spells CSARGGTSSSDTQYF. CDR3 in DNA: TGCAGTGCTAGAGGGGGCACTAGCAGCTCAGATACGCAGTATTTT.

CDR3 residues: CASSEAPRGKAVAPYQETQYF. In nucleotides, the CDR3 is TGTGCCAGCAGTGAAGCGCCGCGGGGAAAGGCTGTGGCTCCGTACCAAGAGACCCAGTACTTC. This sequence joins TRBV6-1 and TRBJ2-5; possible D gene TRBD2, 6 bases. Deletions cut 0 bases from V and 0 bases from J, with 26 bases between. The CDR3 is made up of 21 amino acids. The germline CDR1 and CDR2 sequences are MNHNS and SASEGT.

The V and J genes are TRBV3-1 and TRBJ2-2; perhaps TRBD2 as D (6 bases). Trimming shortened V by 8 bases and J by 4 bases, and 17 bases separated the two germline ends. Germline loops: CDR1 LGHDT, CDR2 YNNKEL (reference sequence). This CDR3 contains 15 residues. The CDR3 region is CASGGAGRGTGELFF. CDR3 DNA: TGTGCCAGCGGAGGGGCAGGGCGAGGCACCGGGGAGCTGTTTTTT.

The chain links TRBV14 to TRBJ2-1; D is possibly TRBD2 (7 bases). This CDR3 region has 17 residues. Per germline, CDR1 SGHDN and CDR2 FVKESK. V lost 0 bases and J 12 bases, leaving 24 bases between the germline ends. This CDR3 reads CASSQDPNREGTRGQFF. The CDR3 DNA is TGTGCCAGCAGCCAAGATCCTAACAGGGAGGGAACCCGAGGGCAGTTCTTC.

The V call is TRBV10-1, the J call TRBJ2-7, with D possibly TRBD2 on 6 matching bases. V was shortened by 0 bases and J by 6 bases, with 15 bases between the two germline ends. CDR1 and CDR2 from the germline V gene are WNHNN and SYGVQD (reference sequence). The CDR3 extends over 15 amino acids. The chain's CDR3 is CASSESGAGGTEQYF. In DNA form, the CDR3 reads TGCGCCAGCAGTGAGTCTGGAGCAGGCGGGACCGAGCAGTACTTC.

This clonotype was detected only a few times. This chain links TRBV20-1 with TRBJ2-7; 8 bases line up with TRBD1. The J segment lost 2 bases and the V segment lost 3 bases, leaving 6 bases of the junction unmatched. This CDR3 spans 14 amino acids. CDR1 is DFQATT and CDR2 is SNEGSKA in the germline V gene (reference sequence). CDR3 in amino acids: CSASRGRSPYEQYF. The CDR3 DNA reads as TGCAGTGCTAGCAGGGGGCGGAGCCCCTACGAGCAGTACTTC.

This sequence joins TRBV12-5 and TRBJ2-7; D unclear. Germline CDR1 reads LGHNT; CDR2 reads FRNRAP. The CDR3 spans 11 residues. Deletions cut 2 bases from V and 3 bases from J, with 2 bases between. The CDR3, as DNA: TGTGCTAGTGGTTTGCTCTACGAGCAGTACTTC. The encoded protein is CASGLLYEQYF.

The chain employs TRBV4-2 and TRBJ2-3; the D gene could be TRBD1 or TRBD2 (5 bases each). CDR3 length: 15 residues. Germline CDR1 and CDR2: LGHNA and YNFKEQ. V lost 0 bases and J lost 6, with 13 bases in between. Here the CDR3 reads CASSQEGVVGDTQYF. DNA for the CDR3: TGTGCCAGCAGCCAAGAGGGGGTGGTTGGGGATACGCAGTATTTT.

This chain connects TRBV5-8 to TRBJ1-1; 8 bases are a match to TRBD1. CDR1 SGHTS and CDR2 YDEGEE come from the germline V gene. The CDR3 is 17 amino acids. J was trimmed by 7 bases and V by 0 bases; bases with no gene match: 14. CDR3 in DNA: TGTGCCAGCAGCTTGGTTTTGCTTAGAGCGGACAGGGATGAAGCTTTCTTT. As protein: CASSLVLLRADRDEAFF.

V gene TRBV4-2 combines with J gene TRBJ2-2; 7 bases line up with TRBD2. The CDR3 sequence is 18 residues long. Germline CDR1 is LGHNA and CDR2 is YNFKEQ. Trimming at V came to 4 bases and at J to 0 bases, leaving 11 bases not matched to a gene. CDR3 coding DNA: TGTGCCAGCAGCCTAGAAACCACCGGGACTACGAACACCGGGGAGCTGTTTTTT. Its translation: CASSLETTGTTNTGELFF.

This clonotype has more than one count but fewer than ten. The rearrangement joins TRBV30 to TRBJ1-5; no reliable D call. The CDR3 spans 13 residues. Deletions cut 3 bases from V and 2 bases from J, with 8 bases between. Germline CDR1 and CDR2: GTSNPN and SVGIG (reference sequence). CDR3 sequence: CAWRGGGNQPQHF. CDR3 DNA: TGTGCCTGGAGGGGCGGAGGCAATCAGCCCCAGCATTTT.

This chain links TRBV12-3 or TRBV12-4 with TRBJ1-1, with D unresolved. The germline V and J ends were trimmed by 6 bases and 11 bases, with 16 bases remaining between them. The CDR3 spans 12 residues. The CDR3 region is CASRGIATGAFF. The CDR3 DNA reads as TGTGCCAGCAGGGGAATCGCGACCGGTGCTTTCTTT.

This clonotype was seen a handful of times. The chain recombines TRBV4-3 with TRBJ2-1; D is unresolved. V dropped 0 bases and J dropped 0 bases, with 9 bases sitting between them. Germline-derived CDR1 and CDR2 are LGHNA and YSLEER. This CDR3 has 16 residues. CDR3 protein: CASSQDRSASYNEQFF. CDR3 bases: TGCGCCAGCAGCCAAGATCGGTCGGCCTCCTACAATGAGCAGTTCTTC.

The V and J genes are TRBV5-5 and TRBJ1-2; no clear D. The CDR3 consists of 12 residues. CDR1 and CDR2 (germline): SGHKS, YYEKEE (reference sequence). Trimming took off 6 bases at V and 8 bases at J, with 14 bases between the two ends. The CDR3 bases are TGTGCCAGCAAAAGGGATCTTGTGGGCTACACCTTC. Translating gives CASKRDLVGYTF.

The gene calls are TRBV20-1 and TRBJ2-3; unclear D gene. Germline CDR1 DFQATT, CDR2 SNEGSKA (reference sequence). V was clipped by 3 bases and J by 2 bases, with 12 bases between them. CDR3 length: 14 residues. DNA for the CDR3: TGCAGTGCTAGTTATCCAGTTCCCACAGATACGCAGTATTTT. This translates into CSASYPVPTDTQYF.

This clonotype has more than one count but fewer than ten. V gene TRBV10-3 combines with J gene TRBJ2-7, with 8 bases identical to TRBD2. CDR3 length: 12 residues. The germline CDR1 and CDR2 sequences are ENHRY and SYGVKD. V dropped 11 bases and J dropped 7; count of bases not matched to a gene: 10. The CDR3: CASTGTREEQYF. CDR3 nucleotides: TGTGCCTCCACCGGGACTAGGGAGGAGCAGTACTTC.

This clonotype was recorded a few times. This chain connects TRBV7-6 to TRBJ2-1; 7 positions match TRBD2. After removal of 0 bases from V and 9 bases from J, the junction contained 8 bases not matched to a gene. The CDR3 loop spans 15 amino acids. Per germline, CDR1 SGHVS and CDR2 FNYEAQ. CDR3 in amino acids: CASSLAGGIVAEQFF. The CDR3 DNA reads as TGTGCCAGCAGCTTAGCGGGGGGGATCGTGGCTGAGCAGTTCTTC.

This rearrangement joins TRBV5-1 to TRBJ2-7; D call uncertain. CDR1 SGHRS and CDR2 YFSETQ come from the germline V gene. V lost 4 bases and J lost 2, with 16 bases in between. The CDR3 is 15 residues long. CDR3 sequence (DNA): TGCGCCAGCAGCCCGAAAGTGGGTGGCCCCTACGAGCAGTACTTC. It specifies CASSPKVGGPYEQYF.